The next 16 T cell receptor beta chains were all read from a single sample in a study of T cells in Graves' hyperthyroidism and ophthalmopathy. RNA transcripts gave rise to amplified TCR beta CDR3 regions. Using the HTBI primer set, a first-round RT-PCR was run on the TCR CDR3. TCRdb re-called the multiplex PCR reads with MiXCR, one entry per CDR3 protein. The sample has hundreds of thousands of distinct CDR3 sequences; 15% to 20% are singletons. Specimen: blood. The receptors shown here come from a woman between 18 and 30 years old with Graves' hyperthyroidism.

The sample holds a few counts of this clonotype. This chain links TRBV9 with TRBJ2-7; weak D call: TRBD2 (5 bases). The CDR3 contains 16 residues. Germline-derived CDR1 and CDR2 are SGDLS and YYNGEE. Trimming pared 0 bases from V and 0 bases from J, leaving 13 bases between. DNA for the CDR3: TGTGCCAGCAGCGTAGGTGGGTCTAGCCCCTCCTACGAGCAGTACTTC. This gives the protein CASSVGGSSPSYEQYF.

This clonotype was picked up a small number of times. The chain is built from TRBV7-2 and TRBJ1-6; D is ambiguous. The V gene lost 5 bases and the J gene lost 10 bases, with 15 bases spanning the gap. The CDR3 runs to 14 residues. Germline V lookup: CDR1 SGHTA, CDR2 FQGNSA. The CDR3 spells CASSPRRGGSPLHF. The CDR3 DNA is TGTGCCAGCAGCCCGAGGCGGGGAGGGTCACCCCTCCACTTT.

This clonotype was seen a handful of times. The chain joins TRBV7-9 to TRBJ2-4, with D unclear. The CDR3 is 15 residues long. In germline, CDR1 is SEHNR, CDR2 FQNEAQ (reference sequence). Trimming took 5 bases from V and 0 from J, leaving 11 bases between them. The CDR3 coding sequence is TGTGCCAGCAGCCCGGGCTCACTAGCCAAAAACATTCAGTACTTC. This codes for CASSPGSLAKNIQYF.

This clonotype showed up many times. V is TRBV7-9 and J is TRBJ2-3; 7 bases are a match to TRBD1. Germline assignment: CDR1 SEHNR and CDR2 FQNEAQ (reference sequence). After removal of 10 bases from V and 0 bases from J, the junction contained 4 bases not matched to a gene. The CDR3 has 13 residues. The CDR3 DNA follows: TGTGCCATCAAGACAGGGAGCACAGATACGCAGTATTTT. Its protein is CAIKTGSTDTQYF.

A few counts support this clonotype. This chain uses TRBV6-5 with TRBJ2-7; D not resolved. Germline lookup yields CDR1 MNHEY and CDR2 SVGAGI. The V gene lost 0 bases and the J gene lost 3 bases, with 24 bases spanning the gap. This CDR3 has 19 amino acids. Here the CDR3 DNA reads TGTGCCAGCAGTTACTCGAGACCGCGCCTGCATAGGATAATCTACGAGCAGTACTTC. This translates into CASSYSRPRLHRIIYEQYF.

This chain uses TRBV7-2 with TRBJ1-3; TRBD1 matches 7 bases. After removal of 2 bases from V and 3 bases from J, the junction contained 7 bases not matched to a gene. Per germline, CDR1 SGHTA and CDR2 FQGNSA. This CDR3 is 16 amino acids long. Here the CDR3 reads CASSLSGTVHGNTIYF. The CDR3 DNA follows: TGTGCCAGCAGCTTATCCGGGACAGTTCATGGAAACACCATATATTTT.

Concerning this clonotype: Since a much larger clone is just one base distant, this may be a read error. The chain links TRBV7-9 to TRBJ2-3; D call uncertain. CDR1 is SEHNR and CDR2 is FQNEAQ in the germline V gene (reference sequence). This CDR3 is 16 amino acids long. The V and J ends lost 2 bases and 0 bases respectively, with 12 bases between them. This CDR3 reads CASSLRLVMSTDTQYF. DNA of the CDR3: TGTGCCAGCAGCTTAAGGCTAGTGATGAGCACAGATACGCAGTATTTT.

This clonotype was recorded many times. The chain uses TRBV6-9 and TRBJ2-7; D is ambiguous. V lost 1 base to trimming and J lost 3 bases, with 10 bases between them. CDR1 MNHGY and CDR2 SVAAGI come from the germline V gene. CDR3 size: 14 residues. The chain's CDR3 is CASSYCAAYYEQYF. CDR3 nucleotides: TGTGCCAGCAGTTATTGCGCAGCCTACTACGAGCAGTACTTC.

This clonotype was recorded at least ten times. This chain connects TRBV20-1 to TRBJ2-3; TRBD2 might be the D (5 bases). Germline V gives CDR1 DFQATT, CDR2 SNEGSKA (reference sequence). CDR3 length equals 15 residues. Deletions cut 2 bases from V and 2 bases from J, with 14 bases between. CDR3: CSARHPGRSTDTQYF. CDR3 DNA sequence: TGCAGTGCTAGACATCCGGGAAGGTCCACAGATACGCAGTATTTT.

The gene calls are TRBV19 and TRBJ1-5; TRBD1 agrees at 8 bases. The length of the CDR3 is 20 residues. Germline loops: CDR1 LNHDA, CDR2 SQIVND (reference sequence). Unmatched junction bases numbered 22, after V lost 6 bases and J lost 3 bases. The CDR3 sequence is CASSYLTGWTGWDINQPQHF. CDR3 nucleotides: TGTGCCAGTAGCTATTTGACCGGTTGGACAGGGTGGGACATCAATCAGCCCCAGCATTTT.

This clonotype has at least ten counts. V gene TRBV11-2 combines with J gene TRBJ2-1; D gene ambiguous. Germline values: CDR1 SGHAT, CDR2 FQNNGV. Trimming stripped 5 bases from V and 12 bases from J, with 14 bases between. The CDR3 has 12 amino acids. CDR3 nucleotide sequence: TGTGCCAGCAGCGGCCTGGCTCTGGGGCAGTTCTTC. Its protein is CASSGLALGQFF.

This clonotype has ten or more counts. The CDR3 DNA is TGTGCCTGGATTCCTGGGGAGTATGAGCAGTTCTTC. It translates to CAWIPGEYEQFF. The rearrangement uses TRBV30 and TRBJ2-1; tentative D call: TRBD2 (5 bases). The CDR3 has 12 amino acids. V lost 4 bases and J lost 8, with 12 bases in between. Looked up from germline, CDR1 is GTSNPN and CDR2 is SVGIG (reference sequence).

This clonotype was detected only a few times. The chain employs TRBV20-1 and TRBJ2-3; D not certain. CDR1 and CDR2 from the germline V gene are DFQATT and SNEGSKA (reference sequence). V lost 0 bases and J lost 4, with 8 bases in between. The CDR3 has 13 residues. The CDR3 sequence is CSAREGYPDTQYF. DNA for the CDR3: TGCAGTGCTAGAGAAGGATACCCAGATACGCAGTATTTT.

This sequence joins TRBV7-2 and TRBJ1-1; the match to TRBD1 covers 9 bases. The trim removed 6 bases at V and 4 bases at J, leaving 9 bases unmatched. The germline gives CDR1 SGHTA, CDR2 FQGNSA. The CDR3 extends over 15 amino acids. CDR3 DNA: TGTGCCAGCAGTTCCGGGACAGGGTTTCTCACTGAAGCTTTCTTT. Protein product: CASSSGTGFLTEAFF.

This chain links TRBV5-4 with TRBJ1-5, with D possibly being TRBD1 (6 bases). Trimming took off 2 bases at V and 1 base at J, with 13 bases between the two ends. CDR3 length equals 16 residues. Germline-derived CDR1 and CDR2 are SGHNT and YYREEE (reference sequence). The CDR3 nucleotides read TGTGCCAGCAGCTTTGGGGGGCTAGGAAGCAATCAGCCCCAGCATTTT. Its protein product is CASSFGGLGSNQPQHF.

This chain uses TRBV3-1 with TRBJ2-3; D not certain. This CDR3 region has 17 residues. Germline assignment: CDR1 LGHDT and CDR2 YNNKEL (reference sequence). The germline V and J ends were trimmed by 2 bases and 0 bases, with 15 bases remaining between them. CDR3 amino acids: CASSQLVASKSTDTQYF. DNA of the CDR3: TGTGCCAGCAGCCAATTAGTTGCGTCAAAAAGCACAGATACGCAGTATTTT.